Sequencing of this TCR beta chain was carried out in a study of shared clonotypes between healthy human individuals. CD45RO-negative cells were positively selected for CCR7, leaving out terminally differentiated effector memory CD45RA+ cells. Notes on the study in general: Blood was the sole source, and tissue repertoires probably differ. When naive CD4 clonotypes were compared across a handful of donors, approximately 5% were shared. It was the non-shared clonotypes that had lower generation probabilities than clonotypes shared by all four donors.

The authors ran the assay at deep level. The protocol was immunoSEQ multiplex PCR, while the TCRdb copy is restricted to in-frame clones and leaves out a portion. This table holds around 580,000 clones, about 98% found once. Trimming took off 6 bases at V and 6 bases at J, with 12 bases between the two ends. This CDR3 spans 13 amino acids. Germline V gives CDR1 ENHRY, CDR2 SYGVKD. As concerns this clone: Its antigen is as yet unknown.

The source of this sequence is a young man in good health. The source material was naive CD8+ T cells sorted from blood. The gene calls are TRBV10-3 and TRBJ2-1; no firm D call. Here the CDR3 DNA reads TGTGCCATCAGGATCGACGCCGGCAATGAGCAGTTCTTC. It codes for CAIRIDAGNEQFF.